This TCR beta chain was identified in a study of cytomegalovirus exposure and HLA in healthy donors. Study overall: Researchers found that around 80% of almost 400 genotyped donors fell within the Caucasian-associated ancestry cluster.

Notes on the study in general: Reportedly, HLA-A and HLA-B alleles of most subjects were accurately predicted from TCR beta.

PCR amplification relied on 60 Vbeta primers (plus 13 Jbeta primers). The table came from immunoSEQ multiplex PCR; TCRdb's copy has only in-frame clones and leaves some out. Of approximately 91,000 clones in the sample, approximately 69% were seen once. As concerns this clone: As yet, its antigen is unknown.

The material sequenced was PBMCs. This clonotype was sampled from a female donor in good health and CMV-seronegative.

The CDR3 loop reads CASSLGQGDSPLHF. CDR3 sequence (DNA): TGTGCCAGCAGCTTGGGACAGGGGGATTCACCCCTCCACTTT. This chain uses TRBV7-9 with TRBJ1-6; 11 nucleotides match TRBD1. The germline V gene has CDR1 SEHNR and CDR2 FQNEAQ (reference sequence). Trimming cost V 3 bases and J 8 bases; bases outside gene matches: 0. The CDR3 extends over 14 amino acids. Full variable domain (remainder filled in from reference TRBV7-9 and TRBJ1-6): DTGVSQNPRHKITKRGQNVTFRCDPISEHNRLYWYRQTLGQGPEFLTYFQNEAQLEKSRLLSDRFSAERPKGSFSTLEIQRTEQGDSAMYLCASSLGQGDSPLHFGNGTRLTVT.